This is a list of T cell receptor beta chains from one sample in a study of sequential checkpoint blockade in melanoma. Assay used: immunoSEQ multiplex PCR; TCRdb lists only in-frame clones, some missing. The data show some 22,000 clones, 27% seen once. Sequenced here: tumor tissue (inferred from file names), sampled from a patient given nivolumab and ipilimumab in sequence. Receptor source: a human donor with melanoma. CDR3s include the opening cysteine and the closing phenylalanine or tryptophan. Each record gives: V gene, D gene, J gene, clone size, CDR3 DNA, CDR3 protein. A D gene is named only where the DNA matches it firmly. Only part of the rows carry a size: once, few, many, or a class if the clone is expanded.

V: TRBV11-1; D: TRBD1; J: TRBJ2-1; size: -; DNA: TGTGCCAGCAGCTTAGACAGGGGGAACTACAATGAGCAGTTCTTC; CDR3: CASSLDRGNYNEQFF
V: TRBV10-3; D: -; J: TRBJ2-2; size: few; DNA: TGTGCCATCAGTGAGTCAATGACCGGGGAGCTGTTTTTT; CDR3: CAISESMTGELFF
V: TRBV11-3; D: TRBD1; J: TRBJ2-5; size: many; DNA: TGTGCCAGCAGCCAAGGGACAGTTCAAGAGACCCAGTACTTC; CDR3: CASSQGTVQETQYF
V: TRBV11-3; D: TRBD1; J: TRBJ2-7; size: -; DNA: TGTGCCAGCAGCTTAGGACAGGGGGGTTACGAGCAGTACTTC; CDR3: CASSLGQGGYEQYF
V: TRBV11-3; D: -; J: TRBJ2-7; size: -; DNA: TGTGCCAGCAGCCCTCGGATCACGGCCTACGAGCAGTACTTC; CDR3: CASSPRITAYEQYF
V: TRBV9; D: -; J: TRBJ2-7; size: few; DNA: TGTGCCAGCAGCGGAGGTGGTGTTTACGAGCAGTACTTC; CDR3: CASSGGGVYEQYF
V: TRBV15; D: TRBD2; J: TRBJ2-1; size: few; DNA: TGTGCCACCGGGGGGACTAGCGGGACTCATGAGCAGTTCTTC; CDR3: CATGGTSGTHEQFF
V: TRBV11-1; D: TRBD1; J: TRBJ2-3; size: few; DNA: TGTGCCAGCAGCCTTTACGGGACAGGTTACACAGATACGCAGTATTTT; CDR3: CASSLYGTGYTDTQYF
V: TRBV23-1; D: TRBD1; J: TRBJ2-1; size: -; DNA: TGCGCCAGCATTAGGGGTCCGGGACAGCCGAGGGGTGAGCAGTTCTTC; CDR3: CASIRGPGQPRGEQFF
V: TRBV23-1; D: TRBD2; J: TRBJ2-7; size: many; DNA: TGCGCCAGCAGCTTAGCGGGGGGGTACGAGCAGTACTTC; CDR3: CASSLAGGYEQYF
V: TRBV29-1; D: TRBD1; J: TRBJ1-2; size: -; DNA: TGCAGCGCCGAGGAGACAGGGGATGGCTACACCTTC; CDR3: CSAEETGDGYTF
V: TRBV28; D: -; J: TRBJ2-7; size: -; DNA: TGTGCCAGCAGTCTCCAGGTCGGGGGCCCCTACGAGCAGTACTTC; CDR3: CASSLQVGGPYEQYF
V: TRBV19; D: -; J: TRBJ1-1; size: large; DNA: TGTGCCAGTAGTATGGGGTTTATGGACACTGAAGCTTTCTTT; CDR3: CASSMGFMDTEAFF
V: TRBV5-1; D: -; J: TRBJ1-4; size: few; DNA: TGCGCCAGCAGCTTGGGGGGTATAACTAATGAAAAACTGTTTTTT; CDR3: CASSLGGITNEKLFF
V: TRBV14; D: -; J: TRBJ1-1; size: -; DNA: TGTGCCAGCAGCCGGGATTATGGGTTCGCTTTCTTT; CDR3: CASSRDYGFAFF
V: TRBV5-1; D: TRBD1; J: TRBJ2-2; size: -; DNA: TGCGCCAGCAGCTCCCGGACAGGGACCACCGGGGAGCTGTTTTTT; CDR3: CASSSRTGTTGELFF
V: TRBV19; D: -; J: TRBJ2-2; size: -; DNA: TGTGCCAGCAACCCGGGGGTCTTGAACACCGGGGAGCTGTTTTTT; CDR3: CASNPGVLNTGELFF
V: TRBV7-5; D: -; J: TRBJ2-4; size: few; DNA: TGTGCCAGCAGCTGGGGGCTAGAGGAAAACATTCAGTACTTC; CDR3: CASSWGLEENIQYF
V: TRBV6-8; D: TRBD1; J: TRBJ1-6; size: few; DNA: TGTGCCAGCAGTGACAGGGGGGATTGGGATTCACCCCTCCACTTT; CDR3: CASSDRGDWDSPLHF
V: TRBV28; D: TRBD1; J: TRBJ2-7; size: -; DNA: TGTGCCAGCAGTGTCCCAGGACAGGGGTCCTACGAGCAGTACTTC; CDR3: CASSVPGQGSYEQYF
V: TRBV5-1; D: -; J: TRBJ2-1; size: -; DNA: TGCGCCAGCAGCTTGAGTGGAGGGTCCTACAATGAGCAGTTCTTC; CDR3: CASSLSGGSYNEQFF
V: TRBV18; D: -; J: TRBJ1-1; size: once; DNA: TGTGCCAGCTCACCCCCGGGTGGCGGGGGCGCGGGAACTGAAGCTTTCTTT; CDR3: CASSPPGGGGAGTEAFF
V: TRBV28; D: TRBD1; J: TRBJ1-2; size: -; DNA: TGTGCCAGCAGCAGCATAAAGGGGGCCTGGCGTGGCTACACCTTC; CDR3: CASSSIKGAWRGYTF
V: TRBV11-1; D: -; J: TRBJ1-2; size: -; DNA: TGTGCCAGCAGCTTGAATAAGCCCTCGAACTATGGCTACACCTTC; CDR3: CASSLNKPSNYGYTF
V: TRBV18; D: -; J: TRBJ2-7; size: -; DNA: TGTGCCAGCTCACCACTGACTGGAAACTACGAGCAGTACTTC; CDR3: CASSPLTGNYEQYF
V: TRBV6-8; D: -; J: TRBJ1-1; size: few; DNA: TGTGCCAGCACCCCGTCTGGGGGGACTGAAGCTTTCTTT; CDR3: CASTPSGGTEAFF
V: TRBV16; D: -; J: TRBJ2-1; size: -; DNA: TGTGCCAGCAGCCGAGCTGACAACTCCTACAATGAGCAGTTCTTC; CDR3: CASSRADNSYNEQFF
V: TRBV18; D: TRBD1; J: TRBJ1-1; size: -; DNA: TGTGCCAGCTCACCAGGGGGACAGGGGAACACTGAAGCTTTCTTT; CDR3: CASSPGGQGNTEAFF
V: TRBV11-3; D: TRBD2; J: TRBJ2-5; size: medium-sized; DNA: TGTGCCAGCAGCTTGGCTAGCGGGAGTAAGACCCAGTACTTC; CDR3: CASSLASGSKTQYF
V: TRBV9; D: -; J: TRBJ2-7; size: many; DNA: TGTGCCAGCAGCGTAGGAGGCCCAGAAAACTACGAGCAGTACTTC; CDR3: CASSVGGPENYEQYF
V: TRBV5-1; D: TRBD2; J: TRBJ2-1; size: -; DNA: TGCGCCAGCAGCTTGGATGGGACTAGCGGTTACAATGAGCAGTTCTTC; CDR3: CASSLDGTSGYNEQFF
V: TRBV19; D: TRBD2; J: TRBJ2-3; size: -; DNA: TGTGCCAGTCAAGTGGGGGACTACCCCACAGATACGCAGTATTTT; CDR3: CASQVGDYPTDTQYF
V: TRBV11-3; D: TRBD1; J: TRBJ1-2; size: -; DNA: TGTGCCAGCAGCCCAGAGACAGGGGGAGGGAGCTACACCTTC; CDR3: CASSPETGGGSYTF
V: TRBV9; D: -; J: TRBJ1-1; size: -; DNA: TGTGCCAGCATACGGACGGTGAACACTGAAGCTTTCTTT; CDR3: CASIRTVNTEAFF
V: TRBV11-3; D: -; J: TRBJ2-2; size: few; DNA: TGTGCCAGCAGCAGGAGTTCCGGGATCGGGGAGCTGTTTTTT; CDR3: CASSRSSGIGELFF
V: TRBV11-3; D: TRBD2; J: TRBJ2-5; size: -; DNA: TGTGCCAGCAGCCAAGTTAGTAGCGGGGGGGCTGGGGAGACCCAGTACTTC; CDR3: CASSQVSSGGAGETQYF
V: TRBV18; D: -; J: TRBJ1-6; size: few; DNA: TGTGCCAGCTCACCCCCCGGTCCTTCACCCCTCCACTTT; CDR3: CASSPPGPSPLHF
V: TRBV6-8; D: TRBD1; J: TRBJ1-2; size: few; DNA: TGTGCCAGCAGTTACGGGACAGGGGTGTCCTATGGCTACACCTTC; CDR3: CASSYGTGVSYGYTF